This T cell receptor beta chain was found in a study of graft-versus-host responses after intestinal transplantation (dated by TCRdb to the early 2020s). Looking at the study overall: The transplants that recipients got were multivisceral, liver-intestinal, or isolated intestinal. To identify alloreactive clones, pre-transplant mixed lymphocyte reaction products were sequenced and compared with unstimulated pre-transplant donor and recipient T cells. A peak of at least 4% donor T cells among recipient peripheral blood mononuclear cells was the definition used for donor T cell macrochimerism. Anti-thymocyte globulin induction was given to all recipients, followed by maintenance tacrolimus and steroids for approximately 3 years. A cohort of 24 intestinal transplant recipients, including one retransplant, was enrolled, and a few patients lacking pretransplant specimens were excluded. Rather than being sequenced by the commercial service, samples from three later patients were sequenced in-house on an Illumina MiSeq and processed with MiXCR. After intestinal transplantation, graft-versus-host and host-versus-graft alloreactive T cell clones in the graft, circulation and bone marrow were tracked using bulk TCR-beta CDR3 sequencing.

The germline V gene encodes CDR1 LGHNT and CDR2 FRNRAP. V lost 2 bases and J lost 2 bases, and the count of bases not matched to a germline gene is 10. The CDR3 holds 17 amino acids from the cysteine to the phenylalanine. Of the read, only the CDR3 DNA is kept; its 51 bases are in frame from base 1. The sample's time point, from its label and the paper: cells obtained before transplantation from donor or recipient. CD3+CD4+ and CD3+CD8+ populations were FACS-sorted from unstimulated pre-transplant donor and recipient cells taken from spleen or lymph nodes. Comments on this clone: It has no known antigen specificity. No much larger clonotype is one base removed from it; base qualities were not supplied.

What the study reported, not specific to this receptor: In the allografts of patients with donor T cell macrochimerism, GvH to HvG T cell clonal ratios were high. Conclusions were limited by the relatively low number and heterogeneity of intestinal transplant patients. Peak levels of circulating GvH clones were associated with declines in HvG clones early after transplant. GvH clones were detected in recipient bone marrow, and some of these GvH clones were observed earlier in ileal mucosa or blood, consistent with an intestinal mucosal origin.

Library preparation was by the immunoSEQ multiplex PCR assay. For most patients, genomic DNA was isolated using the Qiagen DNeasy Blood and Tissue Kit and was shipped frozen to Adaptive Biotechnologies for TCR sequencing. For most patients, genomic DNA was subjected to high-throughput TCR-beta CDR3 sequencing by Adaptive Biotechnologies. As for the authors' bioinformatics: TCR sequencing data for 15 to 20 patients were retrieved from Adaptive's ImmunoSEQ software; three other patients were processed with MiXCR and VDJtools. To correct CD4 versus CD8 sorting errors, any sequence found in both subsets at a frequency ratio below 5:1 was removed. Because the origin of CDR3 nucleotide sequences shared between donor and recipient could not be assigned, those sequences were removed. To be classed as alloreactive, a clone needed at least 2-fold expansion over unstimulated cells and a minimum CFSE-low frequency of 0.002% (template counts) or 0.001% (read counts). Clones were considered mappable if detected in sequenced pre-transplant spleen, lymph node, or MLR CFSE-low populations of the donor or recipient. Cumulative frequency of alloreactive clones was calculated as a percentage of all sequences weighted by copy number. The table was pulled from immuneACCESS by TCRdb, which kept in-frame rearrangements only. Such tables lose some clones; where checked, under half of the loss comes from unresolved V genes, and the rest has no known cause. For V, J and clone size, that table is used; D and trimming come from the DNA. The sample profile shows roughly 96,000 clones; around nine tenths of them were found once. The leading ten clones occupy under 0.55% of the sample.

The sequenced sample was unstimulated CD8+ T cells sorted from spleen or lymph node cells, obtained before intestinal transplant. The chain couples TRBV12-5 to TRBJ1-1, with 8 middle bases fitting TRBD1. The clonotype comes from a human donor who received an intestinal transplant. The nucleotide sequence is TGTGCTAGTGGTTTGACCTTGACAGGGGAGTACAACACTGAAGCTTTCTTT. This sequence encodes CASGLTLTGEYNTEAFF.